This TCR beta chain was found in a study of post-analysis software for immune sequencing data. Study-level background: Disease courses included relapsing-remitting, secondary progressive and progressive-relapsing multiple sclerosis.

Regarding the study as a whole: For normalized Chao1 diversity, multiple sclerosis patients scored significantly lower than controls did.

The library was made from cDNA and included unique molecular identifiers. Some 500,000 cDNA molecules were obtained per 1 to 10 million input T cells. TCRdb reanalysed the PCR reads using MiXCR and keeps one entry per CDR3 protein. The data contain hundreds of thousands of distinct CDR3 sequences, around 34% of them singletons. This clonotype has at least ten counts. As yet, its antigen is unknown. Sequenced sample: blood. This clonotype was obtained from a girl aged 10-17 years with multiple sclerosis.

CDR3 DNA: TGCGCCAGCAGCTTGGCACTAGGGTACGAGCAGTACTTC. Translated, it gives CASSLALGYEQYF. The chain uses TRBV5-1 and TRBJ2-7; the D gene is possibly TRBD2 (5 bases). Germline V CDR1 and CDR2: SGHRS, YFSETQ. The CDR3 runs 13 residues. Trimming took off 0 bases at V and 4 bases at J, with 8 bases between the two ends.